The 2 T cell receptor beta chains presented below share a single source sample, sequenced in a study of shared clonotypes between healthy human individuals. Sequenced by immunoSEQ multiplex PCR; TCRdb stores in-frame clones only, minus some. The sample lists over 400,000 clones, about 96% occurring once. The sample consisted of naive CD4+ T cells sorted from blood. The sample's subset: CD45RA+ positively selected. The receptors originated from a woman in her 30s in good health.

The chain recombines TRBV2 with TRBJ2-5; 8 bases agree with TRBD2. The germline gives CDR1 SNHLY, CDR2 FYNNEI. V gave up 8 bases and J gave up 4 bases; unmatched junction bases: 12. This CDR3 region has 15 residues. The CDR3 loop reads CASPSRAGGGETQYF. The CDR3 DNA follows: TGTGCCAGCCCCTCCCGGGCGGGAGGTGGAGAGACCCAGTACTTC.

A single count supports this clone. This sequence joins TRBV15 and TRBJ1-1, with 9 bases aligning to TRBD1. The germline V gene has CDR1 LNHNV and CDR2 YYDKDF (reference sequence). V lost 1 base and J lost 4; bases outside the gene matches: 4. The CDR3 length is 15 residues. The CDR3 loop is CATSRAGTGSTEAFF. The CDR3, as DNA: TGTGCCACCAGCAGAGCGGGGACAGGGTCCACTGAAGCTTTCTTT.